This is a list of T cell receptor beta chains from one sample in a study of shared clonotypes between healthy human individuals. Profiling relied on immunoSEQ multiplex PCR, and the TCRdb table lists in-frame clones only, not all of them. The top ten hold 1% to 1.5% of the sample, which has about 1.5 million clones, roughly 96% seen once. The sample comprised naive CD4+ T cells sorted from blood. The receptor set was obtained from a young man in good health. Each CDR3 is given with its conserved first and last residue. Fields, in order: D gene, J gene, clone size, CDR3 length, V gene, CDR3 protein, CDR3 DNA. A D gene is named only where the DNA matches it firmly. A row's size may be missing; if present it is once, few, many or a size class.

D gene: TRBD2; J gene: TRBJ2-7; clone size: .; CDR3 length: 15; V gene: TRBV7-8; CDR3 protein: CASSLKRVPGGEQYF; CDR3 DNA: TGTGCCAGCAGCCTTAAGCGGGTACCGGGGGGGGAGCAGTACTTC
D gene: TRBD2; J gene: TRBJ2-1; clone size: .; CDR3 length: 15; V gene: TRBV11-2; CDR3 protein: CASSLESTRETEQFF; CDR3 DNA: TGTGCCAGCAGCTTAGAGTCGACGCGGGAGACTGAGCAGTTCTTC
D gene: .; J gene: TRBJ1-2; clone size: .; CDR3 length: 12; V gene: TRBV7-9; CDR3 protein: CASSPSPYGYTF; CDR3 DNA: TGTGCCAGCAGCCCCAGCCCGTATGGCTACACCTTC
D gene: .; J gene: TRBJ1-1; clone size: .; CDR3 length: 14; V gene: TRBV27; CDR3 protein: CASNKVGWSAEAFF; CDR3 DNA: TGTGCCAGCAACAAAGTAGGTTGGTCCGCTGAAGCTTTCTTT
D gene: TRBD1; J gene: TRBJ1-1; clone size: .; CDR3 length: 18; V gene: TRBV5-4; CDR3 protein: CASSLEAGTGSVDTEAFF; CDR3 DNA: TGTGCCAGCAGCTTGGAAGCGGGGACAGGGTCGGTTGACACTGAAGCTTTCTTT
D gene: TRBD2; J gene: TRBJ2-2; clone size: once; CDR3 length: 21; V gene: TRBV9; CDR3 protein: CASSSTTPGLAGVKDTGELFF; CDR3 DNA: TGTGCCAGCAGCTCAACTACCCCGGGACTAGCGGGAGTAAAGGACACCGGGGAGCTGTTTTTT
D gene: TRBD1; J gene: TRBJ2-1; clone size: .; CDR3 length: 16; V gene: TRBV28; CDR3 protein: CASSLGPGQAYNEQFF; CDR3 DNA: TGTGCCAGCAGTTTGGGACCGGGACAGGCTTACAATGAGCAGTTCTTC
D gene: .; J gene: TRBJ2-2; clone size: .; CDR3 length: 14; V gene: TRBV10-1; CDR3 protein: CASRPGTNTGELFF; CDR3 DNA: TGCGCCAGCAGGCCCGGGACGAACACCGGGGAGCTGTTTTTT
D gene: TRBD2; J gene: TRBJ2-7; clone size: .; CDR3 length: 14; V gene: TRBV28; CDR3 protein: CASSLLGTRSEQYF; CDR3 DNA: TGTGCCAGCAGTTTATTAGGGACTAGATCCGAGCAGTACTTC
D gene: .; J gene: TRBJ2-1; clone size: .; CDR3 length: 13; V gene: TRBV15; CDR3 protein: CATSRDRGDEQFF; CDR3 DNA: TGTGCCACCAGCAGAGACAGGGGCGATGAGCAGTTCTTC
D gene: .; J gene: TRBJ1-5; clone size: .; CDR3 length: 13; V gene: TRBV7-2; CDR3 protein: CASSFKGNQPQHF; CDR3 DNA: TGTGCCAGCAGCTTTAAGGGAAATCAGCCCCAGCATTTT
D gene: TRBD2; J gene: TRBJ2-4; clone size: .; CDR3 length: 18; V gene: TRBV28; CDR3 protein: CASSFFPGLAEAKNIQYF; CDR3 DNA: TGTGCCAGCAGTTTCTTCCCCGGGCTAGCGGAAGCCAAAAACATTCAGTACTTC
D gene: .; J gene: TRBJ1-1; clone size: .; CDR3 length: 12; V gene: TRBV6-5; CDR3 protein: CASTNPPLGAFF; CDR3 DNA: TGTGCCAGCACCAACCCCCCCCTGGGGGCTTTCTTT
D gene: .; J gene: TRBJ2-7; clone size: .; CDR3 length: 13; V gene: TRBV28; CDR3 protein: CASSFRGAYEQYF; CDR3 DNA: TGTGCCAGCAGTTTTCGTGGGGCCTACGAGCAGTACTTC
D gene: .; J gene: TRBJ2-5; clone size: .; CDR3 length: 13; V gene: TRBV11-3; CDR3 protein: CASSPGTQETQYF; CDR3 DNA: TGTGCCAGCAGCCCTGGGACTCAAGAGACCCAGTACTTC
D gene: .; J gene: TRBJ1-1; clone size: .; CDR3 length: 12; V gene: TRBV7-2; CDR3 protein: CASSLIFEEAFF; CDR3 DNA: TGTGCCAGCAGCCTTATTTTCGAGGAAGCTTTCTTT
D gene: .; J gene: TRBJ2-1; clone size: .; CDR3 length: 14; V gene: TRBV11-2; CDR3 protein: CASSLGPAGNEQFF; CDR3 DNA: TGTGCCAGCAGCTTAGGGCCGGCCGGCAATGAGCAGTTCTTC
D gene: TRBD1; J gene: TRBJ1-2; clone size: .; CDR3 length: 15; V gene: TRBV10-3; CDR3 protein: CAINLGTGGVPGYTF; CDR3 DNA: TGTGCCATCAATCTGGGGACAGGGGGCGTTCCTGGCTACACCTTC
D gene: .; J gene: TRBJ2-7; clone size: .; CDR3 length: 15; V gene: TRBV11-2; CDR3 protein: CASSLGRTPTYEQYF; CDR3 DNA: TGTGCCAGCAGCTTAGGCCGGACGCCAACCTACGAGCAGTACTTC
D gene: .; J gene: TRBJ2-3; clone size: .; CDR3 length: 14; V gene: TRBV4-3; CDR3 protein: CASSQVQGRNTQYF; CDR3 DNA: TGCGCCAGCAGCCAAGTCCAGGGCAGGAATACGCAGTATTTT
D gene: TRBD2; J gene: TRBJ2-3; clone size: .; CDR3 length: 17; V gene: TRBV6-1; CDR3 protein: CASSAAALAGVVDTQYF; CDR3 DNA: TGTGCCAGCAGTGCAGCAGCCCTAGCGGGAGTGGTAGATACGCAGTATTTT
D gene: TRBD1; J gene: TRBJ2-7; clone size: .; CDR3 length: 18; V gene: TRBV7-9; CDR3 protein: CASSSSFTGDRDPYEQYF; CDR3 DNA: TGTGCCAGCAGCTCTTCATTCACAGGAGACAGGGACCCCTACGAGCAGTACTTC
D gene: .; J gene: TRBJ1-2; clone size: .; CDR3 length: 13; V gene: TRBV5-1; CDR3 protein: CASTGLGDYGYTF; CDR3 DNA: TGCGCCAGCACCGGGCTCGGGGACTATGGCTACACCTTC
D gene: .; J gene: TRBJ2-3; clone size: .; CDR3 length: 14; V gene: TRBV9; CDR3 protein: CASSVVAGPDTQYF; CDR3 DNA: TGTGCCAGCAGCGTAGTCGCGGGACCAGATACGCAGTATTTT
D gene: TRBD2; J gene: TRBJ2-7; clone size: once; CDR3 length: 16; V gene: TRBV27; CDR3 protein: CASSPFLAGASYEQYF; CDR3 DNA: TGTGCCAGCAGTCCGTTCCTAGCGGGGGCCTCCTACGAGCAGTACTTC
D gene: TRBD2; J gene: TRBJ2-7; clone size: .; CDR3 length: 13; V gene: TRBV7-2; CDR3 protein: CASSFAGAYEQYF; CDR3 DNA: TGTGCCAGCAGCTTTGCGGGGGCCTACGAGCAGTACTTC
D gene: .; J gene: TRBJ2-7; clone size: .; CDR3 length: 12; V gene: TRBV29-1; CDR3 protein: CSVRTDQYEQYF; CDR3 DNA: TGCAGCGTAAGGACGGACCAATACGAGCAGTACTTC
D gene: .; J gene: TRBJ2-7; clone size: .; CDR3 length: 13; V gene: TRBV7-6; CDR3 protein: CASSSGGAYEQYF; CDR3 DNA: TGTGCCAGCAGCTCAGGGGGGGCCTACGAGCAGTACTTC
D gene: .; J gene: TRBJ2-5; clone size: .; CDR3 length: 16; V gene: TRBV5-1; CDR3 protein: CASSPDSPTRPGAQYF; CDR3 DNA: TGCGCCAGCAGCCCCGACTCCCCGACTAGACCCGGGGCCCAGTACTTC
D gene: TRBD1; J gene: TRBJ2-7; clone size: .; CDR3 length: 16; V gene: TRBV15; CDR3 protein: CATSSNARTGFHEQYF; CDR3 DNA: TGTGCCACCAGCAGCAATGCACGGACAGGGTTCCACGAGCAGTACTTC
D gene: .; J gene: TRBJ1-1; clone size: .; CDR3 length: 11; V gene: TRBV19; CDR3 protein: CASHTVYEAFF; CDR3 DNA: TGTGCCAGTCATACGGTATATGAAGCTTTCTTT
D gene: TRBD1; J gene: TRBJ2-7; clone size: .; CDR3 length: 14; V gene: TRBV28; CDR3 protein: CASSPIPGQDEQYF; CDR3 DNA: TGTGCCAGCAGTCCTATTCCTGGACAGGACGAGCAGTACTTC
D gene: TRBD1; J gene: TRBJ2-7; clone size: .; CDR3 length: 12; V gene: TRBV2; CDR3 protein: CASRDRSYEQYF; CDR3 DNA: TGTGCCAGCAGGGACAGGAGCTACGAGCAGTACTTC
D gene: TRBD1; J gene: TRBJ2-7; clone size: .; CDR3 length: 14; V gene: TRBV4-3; CDR3 protein: CASSQRQGLGEQYF; CDR3 DNA: TGCGCCAGCAGCCAACGACAGGGATTAGGCGAGCAGTACTTC
D gene: .; J gene: TRBJ2-7; clone size: .; CDR3 length: 13; V gene: TRBV5-1; CDR3 protein: CASSLARSYEQYF; CDR3 DNA: TGCGCCAGCAGCTTGGCCCGGTCCTACGAGCAGTACTTC
D gene: .; J gene: TRBJ2-3; clone size: .; CDR3 length: 13; V gene: TRBV30; CDR3 protein: CAWSGQGTDTQYF; CDR3 DNA: TGTGCCTGGTCGGGACAAGGCACAGATACGCAGTATTTT
D gene: TRBD1; J gene: TRBJ2-7; clone size: .; CDR3 length: 14; V gene: TRBV19; CDR3 protein: CASSPGTVTYEQYF; CDR3 DNA: TGTGCCAGTAGCCCCGGGACAGTCACCTACGAGCAGTACTTC
D gene: TRBD2; J gene: TRBJ2-7; clone size: .; CDR3 length: 14; V gene: TRBV7-2; CDR3 protein: CASSLGSGGTSQYF; CDR3 DNA: TGTGCCAGCAGCTTAGGATCGGGCGGGACTAGTCAGTACTTC
D gene: TRBD1; J gene: TRBJ2-2; clone size: .; CDR3 length: 16; V gene: TRBV6-4; CDR3 protein: CASSRSTGLLGGELFF; CDR3 DNA: TGTGCCAGCAGCCGGTCGACAGGGCTACTCGGCGGGGAGCTGTTTTTT
D gene: .; J gene: TRBJ2-5; clone size: .; CDR3 length: 11; V gene: TRBV7-9; CDR3 protein: CASRGLETQYF; CDR3 DNA: TGTGCCAGCAGAGGTTTAGAGACCCAGTACTTC
D gene: .; J gene: TRBJ2-3; clone size: .; CDR3 length: 14; V gene: TRBV10-3; CDR3 protein: CAISDLPRPDTQYF; CDR3 DNA: TGTGCCATCAGTGACCTACCTAGACCAGATACGCAGTATTTT
D gene: TRBD1; J gene: TRBJ2-1; clone size: .; CDR3 length: 18; V gene: TRBV11-2; CDR3 protein: CASSLDVGRGSSYNEQFF; CDR3 DNA: TGTGCCAGCAGCTTAGATGTCGGCAGGGGGAGCTCCTACAATGAGCAGTTCTTC
D gene: TRBD1; J gene: TRBJ2-7; clone size: .; CDR3 length: 14; V gene: TRBV27; CDR3 protein: CASSRPGQEYEQYF; CDR3 DNA: TGTGCCAGCAGCCGCCCGGGACAGGAATACGAGCAGTACTTC
D gene: TRBD2; J gene: TRBJ2-1; clone size: .; CDR3 length: 15; V gene: TRBV7-3; CDR3 protein: CASSSGTRGPMEQFF; CDR3 DNA: TGTGCCAGCAGCTCCGGGACTAGAGGCCCTATGGAGCAGTTCTTC
D gene: .; J gene: TRBJ2-1; clone size: .; CDR3 length: 15; V gene: TRBV4-3; CDR3 protein: CASSQGLVKGNEQFF; CDR3 DNA: TGCGCCAGCAGCCAAGGGTTGGTGAAAGGTAATGAGCAGTTCTTC
D gene: .; J gene: TRBJ2-1; clone size: .; CDR3 length: 15; V gene: TRBV2; CDR3 protein: CASSERHLSYNEQFF; CDR3 DNA: TGTGCCAGCAGTGAAAGACACCTCTCCTACAATGAGCAGTTCTTC
D gene: .; J gene: TRBJ1-3; clone size: .; CDR3 length: 14; V gene: TRBV5-1; CDR3 protein: CASSLATTAGTIYF; CDR3 DNA: TGCGCCAGCAGCTTGGCCACGACCGCCGGTACCATATATTTT
D gene: .; J gene: TRBJ2-1; clone size: .; CDR3 length: 16; V gene: TRBV18; CDR3 protein: CASSPPPDTLYNEQFF; CDR3 DNA: TGTGCCAGCTCACCACCGCCGGACACTCTCTACAATGAGCAGTTCTTC
D gene: TRBD2; J gene: TRBJ2-1; clone size: .; CDR3 length: 16; V gene: TRBV7-6; CDR3 protein: CASSLSGLAGTNEQFF; CDR3 DNA: TGTGCCAGCAGCTTATCGGGACTAGCTGGGACCAATGAGCAGTTCTTC
D gene: TRBD2; J gene: TRBJ2-5; clone size: .; CDR3 length: 15; V gene: TRBV15; CDR3 protein: CATSRDKGLEETQYF; CDR3 DNA: TGTGCCACCAGCAGAGATAAGGGACTAGAAGAGACCCAGTACTTC
D gene: .; J gene: TRBJ2-7; clone size: .; CDR3 length: 13; V gene: TRBV6-1; CDR3 protein: CASTRVSEIEQYF; CDR3 DNA: TGTGCCAGCACCAGGGTTAGCGAGATCGAGCAGTACTTC
D gene: TRBD2; J gene: TRBJ2-3; clone size: .; CDR3 length: 13; V gene: TRBV10-3; CDR3 protein: CAILAGATDTQYF; CDR3 DNA: TGTGCCATCCTAGCGGGCGCCACAGATACGCAGTATTTT
D gene: .; J gene: TRBJ2-7; clone size: .; CDR3 length: 15; V gene: TRBV28; CDR3 protein: CASQAPGKGSYEQYF; CDR3 DNA: TGTGCCAGCCAAGCGCCCGGGAAGGGTTCCTACGAGCAGTACTTC
D gene: .; J gene: TRBJ2-7; clone size: .; CDR3 length: 12; V gene: TRBV19; CDR3 protein: CASSRPGYEQYF; CDR3 DNA: TGTGCCAGTAGTAGGCCGGGGTACGAGCAGTACTTC
D gene: .; J gene: TRBJ2-7; clone size: .; CDR3 length: 14; V gene: TRBV11-2; CDR3 protein: CASTFKGLIREQYF; CDR3 DNA: TGTGCCAGCACCTTTAAAGGACTTATCCGCGAGCAGTACTTC